This T cell receptor (beta chain) was profiled in a study of T cell responses to AZD1222 COVID-19 vaccine. Broader study findings: In a largely white British group with more females than males, clonal diversity was possibly underestimated.

The repertoire was sequenced with immunoSEQ multiplex PCR; TCRdb's copy has only in-frame clones and lacks some. The data contain 100,000 to 150,000 clones, roughly 88% of them seen just once; the ten biggest clones take up about 27%. The CDR3 sequence is 14 residues long. CDR1 SGHTA and CDR2 FQGNSA come from the germline V gene. With 6 bases clipped from V and 4 bases from J, the junction kept 5 bases outside the gene matches. Comment on this clone: Its antigen is unknown.

Second-dose groups at about 4 or about 12 weeks were pooled. This receptor was obtained from an adult who received the AZD1222 COVID-19 vaccine. This chain links TRBV7-2 with TRBJ2-7; 11 positions match TRBD1. Sequencing used peripheral blood, obtained 28 days after the second AZD1222 dose. This CDR3 is CASRSGTGGYEQYF. The CDR3 nucleotides read TGTGCCAGCAGGTCCGGGACAGGGGGATACGAGCAGTACTTC.